These 10 T cell receptor beta chains were sequenced from one sample in a study of T cell responses to AZD1222 COVID-19 vaccine. Profiling relied on immunoSEQ multiplex PCR, and the TCRdb table lists in-frame clones only, not all of them. This table holds about 84,000 clones, approximately 90% found once. This sample comprised peripheral blood, obtained 28 days after the second AZD1222 dose. The receptors shown here come from an adult who received the AZD1222 COVID-19 vaccine.

The chain links TRBV28 to TRBJ2-7; D is undetermined. Germline assignment: CDR1 MDHEN and CDR2 SYDVKM. With 3 bases removed from V and 4 bases from J, the gap between germline ends came to 7 bases. This CDR3 is 12 amino acids long. The CDR3 coding sequence is TGTGCCAGCAGTTTCTTGGAGTACGAGCAGTACTTC. It specifies CASSFLEYEQYF.

This chain uses TRBV9 with TRBJ2-7; D is unresolved. Germline V lookup: CDR1 SGDLS, CDR2 YYNGEE. The V end was cut by 0 bases, the J end by 7 bases, with 8 bases between. This CDR3 has 12 residues. CDR3 in DNA: TGTGCCAGCAGCGTAGTGTTCGGGGAGCAGTACTTC. This gives the protein CASSVVFGEQYF.

This clone was observed a few times. The rearrangement uses TRBV11-2 and TRBJ2-7, with TRBD1 matching 8 bases. The CDR3 consists of 15 residues. V gave up 4 bases and J gave up 5 bases; unmatched junction bases: 10. Germline assignment: CDR1 SGHAT and CDR2 FQNNGV. The chain's CDR3 is CASSSLRDRRNEQYF. The CDR3 nucleotides are TGTGCCAGCAGCTCCCTTAGGGACAGGAGAAACGAGCAGTACTTC.

The chain has TRBV18 and TRBJ1-2, with 7 positions matching TRBD1. The CDR3 covers 14 residues. The germline V gene encodes CDR1 KGHSH and CDR2 LQKENI. V shed 6 bases and J 0 bases; nucleotides not matched to a gene: 4. The CDR3 spells CASSLQGANYGYTF. CDR3 bases: TGTGCCAGCTCGCTCCAGGGGGCTAACTATGGCTACACCTTC.

The chain uses TRBV10-3 and TRBJ1-4; 9 positions match TRBD1. Trimming cost V 4 bases and J 8 bases; bases outside gene matches: 8. Germline V gene data show CDR1 as ENHRY and CDR2 as SYGVKD. The length of the CDR3 is 15 residues. As DNA, the CDR3 is TGTGCCATCAGTGGGACACAGGGGGCAGGCGAAAAACTGTTTTTT. Translated, it gives CAISGTQGAGEKLFF.

The chain carries TRBV28 and TRBJ2-7; 9 nucleotides align to TRBD1. Trimming at V came to 7 bases and at J to 5 bases, leaving 12 bases not matched to a gene. The CDR3 is 15 residues long. The germline V gene encodes CDR1 MDHEN and CDR2 SYDVKM. The CDR3 nucleotides are TGTGCCAGCACTGTAGGCGACAGGGGGAGCCACGAGCAGTACTTC. This translates into CASTVGDRGSHEQYF. Full variable domain (rest looked up from reference TRBV28 and TRBJ2-7): DVKVTQSSRYLVKRTGEKVFLECVQDMDHENMFWYRQDPGLGLRLIYFSYDVKMKEKGDIPEGYSVSREKKERFSLILESASTNQTSMYLCASTVGDRGSHEQYFGPGTRLTVT.

This sequence joins TRBV3-1 (or the pseudogene TRBV3-2) and TRBJ1-5; 7 bases align to TRBD1. This CDR3 region has 17 residues. Germline V gives CDR1 LGHDT, CDR2 YNNKEL (reference sequence). J lost 1 base, V lost 4 bases, and 10 bases had no gene match. The CDR3, as DNA: TGTGCCAGCAGCCGCCCGAGGGGGGGACAGAGCAATCAGCCCCAGCATTTT. Protein: CASSRPRGGQSNQPQHF.

Comment on this clone: The sample has other DNA sequences that encode this CDR3 too. This rearrangement joins TRBV19 to TRBJ1-1; D gene uncertain. The V and J ends lost 0 bases and 3 bases respectively, with 5 bases between them. The CDR3 covers 13 residues. Germline values: CDR1 LNHDA, CDR2 SQIVND (reference sequence). The CDR3 sequence: CASSIDRDTEAFF. The CDR3, as DNA: TGTGCCAGTAGTATAGATCGGGACACTGAAGCTTTCTTT.

The V gene is TRBV18, the J gene TRBJ1-1; D not certain. The CDR3 has 15 amino acids. Germline V CDR1 and CDR2: KGHSH, LQKENI. Trimming took off 0 bases at V and 5 bases at J, with 13 bases between the two ends. The CDR3 spells CASSPPVTRRTEAFF. As DNA, the CDR3 is TGTGCCAGCTCACCACCGGTTACTCGTCGGACTGAAGCTTTCTTT. Combining the CDR3 with reference TRBV18 and TRBJ1-1 gives the whole variable domain NAGVMQNPRHLVRRRGQEARLRCSPMKGHSHVYWYRQLPEEGLKFMVYLQKENIIDESGMPKERFSAEFPKEGPSILRIQQVVRGDSAAYFCASSPPVTRRTEAFFGQGTRLTVV.

Notes on this clone: Other DNA sequences in this specimen translate into the identical CDR3. The V call is TRBV4-2, the J call TRBJ2-7, with TRBD2 matching 7 bases. V lost 0 bases to trimming and J lost 2 bases; unmatched junction nucleotides: 1. The CDR3 runs 14 residues. The germline V gene has CDR1 LGHNA and CDR2 YNFKEQ. CDR3 protein: CASSQDLAAYEQYF. In nucleotides, the CDR3 is TGTGCCAGCAGCCAAGATCTAGCGGCCTACGAGCAGTACTTC.